Sequencing of this T cell receptor beta chain was carried out in a study of molecular identifiers for immune sequencing clone quantification. Study findings and constraints: Whereas clones above 20 RNA copies held under 1% of naive-cell molecules, they held over 97% of effector molecules.

Germline V gene sequence: CDR1 MDHEN, CDR2 SYDVKM. The CDR3 has 13 residues. V was clipped by 4 bases and J by 5 bases, with 11 bases between them. Notes on this clonotype: Its antigen is not identified.

TCRdb redid the calling of the PCR reads with MiXCR, one entry per CDR3 protein. The repertoire has about 89,000 distinct CDR3 sequences, around a fifth of them found once; the top ten carry around 0.91%. The sample taken for sequencing was naive CD8+ T cells from blood, with Jurkat cell RNA spiked in. As for subset: FACS-sorted CD8+CD4-CCR7+CD45RA+ naive T cells. The gene calls are TRBV28 and TRBJ1-1, with D unresolved. This sequence originates from a human donor in good health. Some libraries in this study had Jurkat cell RNA spiked in. The CDR3 reads CASSSLGGTEAFF. The CDR3 DNA is TGTGCCAGCAGTTCCCTAGGAGGGACTGAAGCTTTCTTT.